The following is a TCR beta chain sequence with its context. Other nucleotide sequences from this sample produce the same CDR3. These data belong to a study of blood T cell repertoires in COVID-19. The CDR3 is 14 amino acids. With V trimmed by 3 bases and J by 5 bases, 3 bases remained unmatched. In germline, CDR1 is KGHSH, CDR2 LQKENI. Assay used: immunoSEQ multiplex PCR; TCRdb lists only in-frame clones, some missing. The table records 300,000 to 400,000 clones, approximately 90% of them present only once. Recovered participants had two consecutive negative NP/OP PCR tests, healthcare professional clearance, or symptom resolution.

This rearrangement joins TRBV18 to TRBJ1-5; the match to TRBD1 covers 8 bases. Sample: PBMCs or T cells enriched from blood (not recorded which). The TCR comes from a woman between 18 and 29 years old who had recovered from COVID-19. In nucleotides, the CDR3 is TGTGCCAGCTCACCCGGGACAGGAGATCAGCCCCAGCATTTT. This translates into CASSPGTGDQPQHF.